The T cell receptor (beta chain) described here comes from a study of CD4+ T cells in melanoma. Generated by immunoSEQ multiplex PCR, the TCRdb table keeps only in-frame clones and is missing some. The sample holds about 15,000 clones, 50% to 75% seen once. Study-wide results and caveats: CD8+ T cell, macrophage and B cell function reportedly correlated with neoantigen-specific CD4+ T cells. In melanoma, neoantigen-specific CD4+ T cells reportedly differed in differentiation state.

V was clipped by 8 bases and J by 7 bases; unmatched bases: 7. This CDR3 spans 12 amino acids. The V gene's germline CDR1 is WSHSY and CDR2 SAAADI. This clone has more than one count but fewer than ten. Its antigen is currently unknown. Sequencing was performed on cells from a culture (not recorded whether cultured in vitro). This TCR was sampled from a human donor with melanoma. The genes are TRBV10-2 and TRBJ1-1; 7 bases are a match to TRBD1. The CDR3 DNA reads as TGCGCCAGCCGAGGGACAGCCGTTGAAGCTTTCTTT. Protein product: CASRGTAVEAFF.